This T cell receptor (beta chain) stems from a study of T-cell reconstitution after alpha-beta-depleted transplantation in children. Unique molecular identifiers were built into the TCRbeta library. TCRdb reprocessed the PCR reads with MiXCR, giving one entry per CDR3 protein. The sample has about 460,000 distinct CDR3 sequences, approximately 12% seen once. The CDR3 length is 17 residues. J was trimmed by 3 bases and V by 5 bases; bases with no gene match: 12. The sequence derives from a human donor who donated a stem cell graft to a child with combined immunodeficiency. Material: PBMCs from the stem cell graft donor, obtained from the stem cell graft. V and J are TRBV12-3 or TRBV12-4 and TRBJ1-5, with 8 bases fitting TRBD1. This CDR3 is CASSRTSKQGVNQPQHF. The DNA of the CDR3 is TGTGCCAGCAGTCGAACCTCCAAACAGGGGGTCAATCAGCCCCAGCATTTT.